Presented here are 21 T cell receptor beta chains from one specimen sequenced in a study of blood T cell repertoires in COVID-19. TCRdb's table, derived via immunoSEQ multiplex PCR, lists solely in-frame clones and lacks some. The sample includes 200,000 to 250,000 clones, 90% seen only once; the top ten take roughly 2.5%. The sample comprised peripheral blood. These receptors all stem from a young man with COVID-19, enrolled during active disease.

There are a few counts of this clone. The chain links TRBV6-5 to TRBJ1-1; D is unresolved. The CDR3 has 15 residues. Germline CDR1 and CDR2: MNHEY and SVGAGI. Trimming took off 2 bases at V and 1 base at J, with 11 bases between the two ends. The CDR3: CASSYKAAANTEAFF. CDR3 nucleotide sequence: TGTGCCAGCAGTTACAAGGCTGCGGCGAACACTGAAGCTTTCTTT.

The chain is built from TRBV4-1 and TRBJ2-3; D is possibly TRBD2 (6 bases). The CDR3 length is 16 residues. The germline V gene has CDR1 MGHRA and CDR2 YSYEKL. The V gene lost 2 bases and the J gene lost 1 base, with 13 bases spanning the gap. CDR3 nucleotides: TGCGCCAGCAGCCAACTGGGACTTCCTGGCACAGATACGCAGTATTTT. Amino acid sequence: CASSQLGLPGTDTQYF.

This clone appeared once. The CDR3 sequence: CASSRTSGALNNEQFF. The CDR3 DNA reads TGTGCCAGCTCGCGGACTAGCGGGGCCCTAAACAATGAGCAGTTCTTC. The chain employs TRBV18 and TRBJ2-1, with TRBD2 matching over 12 bases. The CDR3 runs 16 residues. The germline V gene encodes CDR1 KGHSH and CDR2 LQKENI. J lost 5 bases, V lost 6 bases, and 8 bases had no gene match. The variable domain in full, with the rest retrieved from reference TRBV18 and TRBJ2-1, is NAGVMQNPRHLVRRRGQEARLRCSPMKGHSHVYWYRQLPEEGLKFMVYLQKENIIDESGMPKERFSAEFPKEGPSILRIQQVVRGDSAAYFCASSRTSGALNNEQFFGPGTRLTVL.

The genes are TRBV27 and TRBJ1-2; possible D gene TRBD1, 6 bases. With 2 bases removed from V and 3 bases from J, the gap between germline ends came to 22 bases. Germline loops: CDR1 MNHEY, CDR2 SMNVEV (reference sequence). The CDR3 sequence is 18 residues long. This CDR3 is CASSLKGPPGVFYYGYTF. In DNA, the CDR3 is TGTGCCAGCAGTTTAAAGGGGCCCCCAGGGGTTTTCTACTATGGCTACACCTTC.

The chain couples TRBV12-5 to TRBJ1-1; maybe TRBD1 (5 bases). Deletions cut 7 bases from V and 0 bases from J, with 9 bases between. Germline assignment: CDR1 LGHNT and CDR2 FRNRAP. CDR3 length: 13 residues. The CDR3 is CASDRSMNTEAFF. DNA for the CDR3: TGTGCTAGTGACAGGAGCATGAACACTGAAGCTTTCTTT.

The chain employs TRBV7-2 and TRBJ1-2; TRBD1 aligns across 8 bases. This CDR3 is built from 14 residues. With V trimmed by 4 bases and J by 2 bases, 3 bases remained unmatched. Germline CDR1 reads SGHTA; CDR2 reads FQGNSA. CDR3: CASSSGQGNYGYTF. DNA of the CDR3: TGTGCCAGCAGCTCCGGACAGGGAAACTATGGCTACACCTTC.

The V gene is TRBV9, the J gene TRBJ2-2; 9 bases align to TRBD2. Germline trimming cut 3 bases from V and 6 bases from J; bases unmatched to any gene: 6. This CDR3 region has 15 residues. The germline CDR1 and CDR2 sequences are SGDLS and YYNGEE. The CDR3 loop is CASSGAGGYPGELFF. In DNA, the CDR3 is TGTGCCAGCAGCGGTGCGGGGGGGTATCCCGGGGAGCTGTTTTTT.

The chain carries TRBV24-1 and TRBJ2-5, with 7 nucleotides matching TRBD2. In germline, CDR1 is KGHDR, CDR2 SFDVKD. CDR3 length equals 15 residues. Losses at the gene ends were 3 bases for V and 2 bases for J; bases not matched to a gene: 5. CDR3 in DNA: TGTGCCACCAGTGATCTGAAGCGGGATCAAGAGACCCAGTACTTC. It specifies CATSDLKRDQETQYF.

This CDR3 reads CASISGQLTGELFF. The CDR3 DNA sequence: TGTGCCAGCATCTCGGGACAGCTCACCGGGGAGCTGTTTTTT. J is TRBJ2-2 and V is TRBV27, with TRBD1 matching 7 bases. The CDR3 totals 14 residues. The germline V gene encodes CDR1 MNHEY and CDR2 SMNVEV (reference sequence). V lost 7 bases and J lost 4; bases outside the gene matches: 6.

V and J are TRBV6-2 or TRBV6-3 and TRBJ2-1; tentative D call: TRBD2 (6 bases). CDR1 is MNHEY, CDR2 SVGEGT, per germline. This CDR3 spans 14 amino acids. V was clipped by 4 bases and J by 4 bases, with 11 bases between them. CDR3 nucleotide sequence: TGTGCCAGCAGTTCCCCCCGGGAGTACAATGAGCAGTTCTTC. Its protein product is CASSSPREYNEQFF.

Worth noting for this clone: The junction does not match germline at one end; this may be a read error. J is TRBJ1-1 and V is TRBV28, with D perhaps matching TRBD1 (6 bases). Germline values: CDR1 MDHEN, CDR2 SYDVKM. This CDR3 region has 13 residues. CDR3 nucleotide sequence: TGTGCCAGCAGCTCCATTTACAGGGCTGAGGCTTTCTTT. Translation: CASSSIYRAEAFF. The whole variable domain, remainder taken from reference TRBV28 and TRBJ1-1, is DVKVTQSSRYLVKRTGEKVFLECVQDMDHENMFWYRQDPGLGLRLIYFSYDVKMKEKGDIPEGYSVSREKKERFSLILESASTNQTSMYLCASSSIYRAEAFFGQGTRLTVV.

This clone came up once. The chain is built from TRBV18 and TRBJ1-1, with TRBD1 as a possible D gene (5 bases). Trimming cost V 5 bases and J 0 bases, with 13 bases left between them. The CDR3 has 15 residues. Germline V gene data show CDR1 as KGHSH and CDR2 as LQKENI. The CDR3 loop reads CASSLTESLNTEAFF. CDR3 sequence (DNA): TGTGCCAGCTCATTGACAGAATCCCTGAACACTGAAGCTTTCTTT. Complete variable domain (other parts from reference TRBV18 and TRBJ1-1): NAGVMQNPRHLVRRRGQEARLRCSPMKGHSHVYWYRQLPEEGLKFMVYLQKENIIDESGMPKERFSAEFPKEGPSILRIQQVVRGDSAAYFCASSLTESLNTEAFFGQGTRLTVV.

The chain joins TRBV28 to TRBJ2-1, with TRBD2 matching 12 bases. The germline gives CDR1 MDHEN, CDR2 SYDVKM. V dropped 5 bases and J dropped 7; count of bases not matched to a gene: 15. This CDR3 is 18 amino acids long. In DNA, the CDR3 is TGTGCCAGCAGTCTCTGGCCTAGCGGGAGGGGTGCGAGGAATGAGCAGTTCTTC. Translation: CASSLWPSGRGARNEQFF.

The CDR3 DNA follows: TGTGCCAGCTCCTGGGGGACTAGCGGGAGCTCTGGTGAGCAGTTCTTC. It yields the protein CASSWGTSGSSGEQFF. The V call is TRBV18, the J call TRBJ2-1; 14 positions match TRBD2. V lost 6 bases to trimming and J lost 9 bases; unmatched junction nucleotides: 10. The CDR3 is made up of 16 amino acids. The germline gives CDR1 KGHSH, CDR2 LQKENI.

The CDR3 DNA is TGTGCCATCAGTGAGTCGGGCAGGGAAGGGACCGGGGAGCTGTTTTTT. It is translated as CAISESGREGTGELFF. The gene calls are TRBV10-3 and TRBJ2-2; D possibly corresponds to TRBD1 (5 bases). The V end lost 0 bases, the J end lost 5 bases, and 13 bases lay between the germline ends. Looked up from germline, CDR1 is ENHRY and CDR2 is SYGVKD. This CDR3 has 16 amino acids.

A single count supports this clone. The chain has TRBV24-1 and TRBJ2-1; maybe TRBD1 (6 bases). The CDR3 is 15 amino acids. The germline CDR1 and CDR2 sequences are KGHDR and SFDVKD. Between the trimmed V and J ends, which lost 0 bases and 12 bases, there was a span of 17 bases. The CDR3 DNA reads TGTGCCACCAGTGATTTGCGGGACACCGTTTGGGGGCAGTTCTTC. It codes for CATSDLRDTVWGQFF.

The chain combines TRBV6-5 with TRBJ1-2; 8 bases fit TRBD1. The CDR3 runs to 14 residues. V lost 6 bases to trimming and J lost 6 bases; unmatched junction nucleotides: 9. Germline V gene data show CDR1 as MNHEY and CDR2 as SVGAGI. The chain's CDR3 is CASSDTWTGNGYTF. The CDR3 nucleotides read TGTGCCAGCAGCGATACTTGGACAGGGAATGGCTACACCTTC.

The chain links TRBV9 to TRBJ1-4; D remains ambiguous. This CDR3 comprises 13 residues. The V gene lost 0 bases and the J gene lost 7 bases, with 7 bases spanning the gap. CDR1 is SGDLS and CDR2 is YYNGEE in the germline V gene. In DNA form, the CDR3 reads TGTGCCAGCAGCGTAGGTCCAGGTGAAAAACTGTTTTTT. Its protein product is CASSVGPGEKLFF.

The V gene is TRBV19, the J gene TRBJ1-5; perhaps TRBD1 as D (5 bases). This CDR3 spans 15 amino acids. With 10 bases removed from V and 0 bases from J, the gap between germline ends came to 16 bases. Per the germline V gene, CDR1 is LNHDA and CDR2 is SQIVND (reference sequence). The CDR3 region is CATSGGGFSNQPQHF. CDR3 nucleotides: TGTGCCACCTCGGGGGGGGGTTTTAGCAATCAGCCCCAGCATTTT.

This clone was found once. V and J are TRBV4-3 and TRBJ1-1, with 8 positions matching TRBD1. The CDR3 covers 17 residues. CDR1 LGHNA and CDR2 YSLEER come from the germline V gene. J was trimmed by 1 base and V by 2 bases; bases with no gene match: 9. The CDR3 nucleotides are TGCGCCAGCAGCCAAAATACCAGGGGGCTGAGGAACACTGAAGCTTTCTTT. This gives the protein CASSQNTRGLRNTEAFF.

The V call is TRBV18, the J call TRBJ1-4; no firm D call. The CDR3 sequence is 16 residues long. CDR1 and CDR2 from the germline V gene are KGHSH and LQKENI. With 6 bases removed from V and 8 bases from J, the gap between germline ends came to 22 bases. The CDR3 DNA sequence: TGTGCCAGCTCCAACGGAGTAAGAGGGTCGAGAGAAAAACTGTTTTTT. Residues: CASSNGVRGSREKLFF.